The 14 T cell receptor beta chains reported below all come from one sample, sequenced in a study of CD8 T cells in ankylosing spondylitis. The study's findings and limits: Characteristic of ankylosing spondylitis blood, it appeared, was a TCR beta motif comprising roughly eight highly homologous variants.

From the 5' RACE reads, TCRdb called clonotypes with MiXCR, one entry per CDR3 protein. The sample has more than 250,000 distinct CDR3 sequences, roughly 8% seen once. Antigens of these TCRs are unknown. Sequencing used blood, either unsorted or a sorted T cell fraction (not recorded which). The source is a male donor with ankylosing spondylitis.

This clonotype was seen more than once but under ten times. The rearrangement links TRBV5-1 to TRBJ2-7; 8 bases line up with TRBD1. The junction had 2 bases not matched to a gene; V was cut back by 0 bases and J by 3 bases. The germline V gene encodes CDR1 SGHRS and CDR2 YFSETQ. The CDR3 sequence is 14 residues long. The CDR3 DNA reads as TGCGCCAGCAGCTTGGAGGGGACAGGCTACGAGCAGTACTTC. It encodes CASSLEGTGYEQYF.

V is TRBV25-1 and J is TRBJ2-2, with 9 nucleotides matching TRBD2. Germline V CDR1 and CDR2: MGHDK, SYGVNS. The CDR3 has 17 amino acids. Unmatched junction bases numbered 9, after V lost 3 bases and J lost 4 bases. Written as DNA, the CDR3 is TGTGCCAGCAGTGATATAAGGAGCGGGAGGTTCACCGGGGAGCTGTTTTTT. Residues: CASSDIRSGRFTGELFF.

This clonotype was observed a few times. The rearrangement links TRBV5-5 to TRBJ2-7; possibly TRBD1 or TRBD2 for D (5 bases each). Germline assignment: CDR1 SGHKS and CDR2 YYEKEE (reference sequence). The CDR3 runs 12 residues. V dropped 5 bases and J dropped 5 bases, with 11 bases sitting between them. Here the CDR3 reads CASSLWGHEQYF. The CDR3 nucleotides are TGTGCCAGCAGTCTCTGGGGACACGAGCAGTACTTC.

This clonotype appeared a few times. V usage is TRBV20-1 and J usage is TRBJ2-5, with 8 bases that match TRBD2. Germline-derived CDR1 and CDR2 are DFQATT and SNEGSKA (reference sequence). V gave up 8 bases and J gave up 4 bases; unmatched junction bases: 6. The CDR3 is made up of 12 amino acids. CDR3 in DNA: TGCAGTCCAGTAGCGGGACGAGAGACCCAGTACTTC. Encoded protein: CSPVAGRETQYF.

J is TRBJ2-1 and V is TRBV9, with TRBD1 identical over 10 bases. Trimming cost V 4 bases and J 15 bases; bases outside gene matches: 7. Germline lookup yields CDR1 SGDLS and CDR2 YYNGEE. This CDR3 spans 12 amino acids. The chain's CDR3 is CASSMTGGVRFF. The CDR3 DNA reads TGTGCCAGCAGCATGACAGGGGGCGTGAGGTTCTTC.

At least ten counts were recorded for this clonotype. V is TRBV10-3 and J is TRBJ1-1, with a possible D match to TRBD1 (5 bases). Germline V gives CDR1 ENHRY, CDR2 SYGVKD. This CDR3 is 15 amino acids long. The germline V and J ends were trimmed by 6 bases and 1 base, with 15 bases remaining between them. The CDR3 protein is CAIRPQGRKNTEAFF. DNA of the CDR3: TGTGCCATCAGGCCCCAGGGTCGTAAGAACACTGAAGCTTTCTTT.

The V and J genes are TRBV20-1 and TRBJ2-3; 11 bases match TRBD2. CDR1 and CDR2 (germline): DFQATT, SNEGSKA (reference sequence). There are 15 residues in the CDR3. The ends lost 2 bases at V and 3 bases at J; junction bases unmatched: 4. The CDR3 loop is CSARSLAGGTDTQYF. The CDR3 DNA sequence: TGCAGTGCTAGATCTTTAGCGGGAGGGACAGATACGCAGTATTTT.

In its sample, this clonotype was seen a few times. The J gene is TRBJ1-2, the V gene TRBV7-2, with 7 bases fitting TRBD1. The ends lost 0 bases at V and 4 bases at J; junction bases unmatched: 5. The germline gives CDR1 SGHTA, CDR2 FQGNSA. CDR3 length: 15 residues. Here the CDR3 reads CASSLAGGNIYGYTF. CDR3 coding DNA: TGTGCCAGCAGCTTAGCAGGGGGCAATATCTATGGCTACACCTTC. Variable domain in full (rest from reference TRBV7-2 and TRBJ1-2): GAGVSQSPSNKVTEKGKDVELRCDPISGHTALYWYRQSLGQGLEFLIYFQGNSAPDKSGLPSDRFSAERTGGSVSTLTIQRTQQEDSAVYLCASSLAGGNIYGYTFGSGTRLTVV.

J is TRBJ2-1 and V is TRBV12-3 or TRBV12-4; D might be TRBD1 or TRBD2, each matching 6 bases. V was shortened by 5 bases and J by 7 bases, with 18 bases between the two germline ends. This CDR3 has 15 amino acids. This CDR3 reads CASSPEGQGGNEQFF. The CDR3 DNA sequence: TGTGCCAGCAGTCCCGAAGGACAAGGGGGGAATGAGCAGTTCTTC.

The J gene is TRBJ1-6, the V gene TRBV5-6, with no clear D. This CDR3 comprises 15 residues. The germline V gene has CDR1 SGHDT and CDR2 YYEEEE. V dropped 5 bases and J dropped 9 bases, with 18 bases sitting between them. The CDR3 nucleotides are TGTGCCAGCAGACTAGGGCCCGATCAACCTTCACCCCTCCACTTT. It specifies CASRLGPDQPSPLHF.

The rearrangement uses TRBV11-1 and TRBJ2-3; 7 bases are shared with TRBD2. The CDR3 length is 17 residues. From germline, CDR1 is SGHAT and CDR2 FQDESV (reference sequence). The trim removed 5 bases at V and 1 base at J, leaving 12 bases unmatched. CDR3 loop: CASSRLQRSGGTDTQYF. For the CDR3, the DNA is TGTGCCAGCAGCCGACTCCAAAGAAGCGGGGGCACAGATACGCAGTATTTT.

This clonotype was found a few times. V usage is TRBV19 and J usage is TRBJ2-1, with a possible D match to TRBD1 (6 bases). Germline CDR1 reads LNHDA; CDR2 reads SQIVND (reference sequence). This CDR3 has 16 residues. Deletions cut 5 bases from V and 2 bases from J, with 16 bases between. CDR3 coding DNA: TGTGCCAGTAGTTCCCCTTCCAAGGGGGCCTACAATGAGCAGTTCTTC. It codes for CASSSPSKGAYNEQFF.

This clonotype has only a few counts. The rearrangement joins TRBV5-1 to TRBJ2-1; D might be TRBD2 (5 bases). V was shortened by 3 bases and J by 0 bases, with 16 bases between the two germline ends. The CDR3 has 17 amino acids. The germline gives CDR1 SGHRS, CDR2 YFSETQ. The CDR3 DNA sequence: TGCGCCAGCAGCTCGGTTACCAGCGGAAGCTCCTACAATGAGCAGTTCTTC. Its translation: CASSSVTSGSSYNEQFF.

The rearrangement joins TRBV11-2 to TRBJ2-1; 8 positions agree with TRBD2. The CDR3 has 19 amino acids. With 2 bases clipped from V and 6 bases from J, the junction kept 18 bases outside the gene matches. The germline V gene encodes CDR1 SGHAT and CDR2 FQNNGV. CDR3 DNA: TGTGCCAGCAGCTTACCCAACAAGGTTGCGGTAGCGGGATCCAATGAGCAGTTCTTC. This sequence encodes CASSLPNKVAVAGSNEQFF.